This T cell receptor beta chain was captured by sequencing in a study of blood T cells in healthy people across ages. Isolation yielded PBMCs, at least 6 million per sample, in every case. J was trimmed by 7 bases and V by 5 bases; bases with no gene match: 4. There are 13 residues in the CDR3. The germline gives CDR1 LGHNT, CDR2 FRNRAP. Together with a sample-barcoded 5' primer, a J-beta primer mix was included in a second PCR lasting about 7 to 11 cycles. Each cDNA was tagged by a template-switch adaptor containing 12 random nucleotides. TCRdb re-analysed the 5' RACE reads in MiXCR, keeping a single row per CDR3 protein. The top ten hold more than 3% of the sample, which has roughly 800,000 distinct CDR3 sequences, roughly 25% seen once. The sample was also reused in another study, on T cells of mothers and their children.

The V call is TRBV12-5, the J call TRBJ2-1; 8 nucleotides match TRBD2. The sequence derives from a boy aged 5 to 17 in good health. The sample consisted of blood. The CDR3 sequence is CASGTGGRNEQFF. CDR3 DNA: TGTGCTAGTGGTACGGGGGGGAGGAATGAGCAGTTCTTC.